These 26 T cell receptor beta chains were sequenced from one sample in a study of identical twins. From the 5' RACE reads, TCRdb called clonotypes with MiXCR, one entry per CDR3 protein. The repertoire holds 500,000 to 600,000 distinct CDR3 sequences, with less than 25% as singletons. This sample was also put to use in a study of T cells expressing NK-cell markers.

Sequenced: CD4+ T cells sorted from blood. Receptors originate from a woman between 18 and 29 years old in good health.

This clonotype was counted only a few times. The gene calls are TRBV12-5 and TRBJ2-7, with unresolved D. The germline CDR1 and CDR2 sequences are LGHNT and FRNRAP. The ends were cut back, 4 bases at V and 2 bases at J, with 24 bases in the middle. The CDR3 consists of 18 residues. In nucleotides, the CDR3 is TGTGCTAGTGGTTCCGGTACCCCGTCTAGAATCCTTCCCTACGAGCAGTACTTC. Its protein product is CASGSGTPSRILPYEQYF.

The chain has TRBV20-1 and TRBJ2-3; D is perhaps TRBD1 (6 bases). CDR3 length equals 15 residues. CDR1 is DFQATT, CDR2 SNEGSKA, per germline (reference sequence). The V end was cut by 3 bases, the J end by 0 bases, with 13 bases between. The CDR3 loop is CSASNHRDSTDTQYF. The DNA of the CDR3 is TGCAGTGCTAGTAATCACAGGGACAGCACAGATACGCAGTATTTT.

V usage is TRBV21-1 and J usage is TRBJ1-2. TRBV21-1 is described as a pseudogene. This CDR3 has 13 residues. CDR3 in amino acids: CASSQRPYYGYTF. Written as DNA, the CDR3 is TGTGCCAGCAGCCAACGTCCTTACTATGGCTACACCTTC.

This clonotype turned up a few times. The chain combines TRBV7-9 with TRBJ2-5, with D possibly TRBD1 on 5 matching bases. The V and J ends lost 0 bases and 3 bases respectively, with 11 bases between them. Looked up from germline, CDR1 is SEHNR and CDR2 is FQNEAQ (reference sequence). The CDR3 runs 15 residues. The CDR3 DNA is TGTGCCAGCAGCTTAGCGGGGCAGAAGAAAGAGACCCAGTACTTC. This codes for CASSLAGQKKETQYF.

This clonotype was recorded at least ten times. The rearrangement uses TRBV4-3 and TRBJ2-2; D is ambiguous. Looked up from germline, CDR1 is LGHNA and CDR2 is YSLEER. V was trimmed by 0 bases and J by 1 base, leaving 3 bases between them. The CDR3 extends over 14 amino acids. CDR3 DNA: TGCGCCAGCAGCCAAGACTGGAACACCGGGGAGCTGTTTTTT. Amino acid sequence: CASSQDWNTGELFF.

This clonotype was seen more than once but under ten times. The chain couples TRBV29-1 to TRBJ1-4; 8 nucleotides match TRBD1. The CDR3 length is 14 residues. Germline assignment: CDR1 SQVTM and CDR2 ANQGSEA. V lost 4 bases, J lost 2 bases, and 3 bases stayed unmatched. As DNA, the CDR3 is TGCAGCGTTGCATACAGGGGGACTAATGAAAAACTGTTTTTT. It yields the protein CSVAYRGTNEKLFF.

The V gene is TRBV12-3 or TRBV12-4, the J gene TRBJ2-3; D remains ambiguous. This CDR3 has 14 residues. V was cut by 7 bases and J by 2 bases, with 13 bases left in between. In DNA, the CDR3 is TGTGCCAGCAAGTCGAACGGTTACACAGATACGCAGTATTTT. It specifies CASKSNGYTDTQYF.

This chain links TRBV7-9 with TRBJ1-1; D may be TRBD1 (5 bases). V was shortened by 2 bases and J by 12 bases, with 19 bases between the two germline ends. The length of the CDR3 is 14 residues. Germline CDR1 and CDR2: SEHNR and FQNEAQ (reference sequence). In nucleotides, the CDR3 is TGTGCCAGCAGCTTAAGTTCCCCAGGGAGATCGACTTTCTTT. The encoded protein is CASSLSSPGRSTFF.

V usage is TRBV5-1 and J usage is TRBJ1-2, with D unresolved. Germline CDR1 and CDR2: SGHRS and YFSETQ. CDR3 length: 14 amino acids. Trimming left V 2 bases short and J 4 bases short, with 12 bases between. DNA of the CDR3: TGCGCCAGCAGCTTTTCAGGAGCGTCCTATGGCTACACCTTC. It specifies CASSFSGASYGYTF.

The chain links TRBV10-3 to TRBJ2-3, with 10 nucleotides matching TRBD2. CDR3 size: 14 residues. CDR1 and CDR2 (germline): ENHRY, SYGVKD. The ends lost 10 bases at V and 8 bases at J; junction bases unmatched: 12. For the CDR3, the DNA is TGTGCCACTCGGGAAGCGGGGGGGCTTGGTACGCAGTATTTT. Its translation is CATREAGGLGTQYF.

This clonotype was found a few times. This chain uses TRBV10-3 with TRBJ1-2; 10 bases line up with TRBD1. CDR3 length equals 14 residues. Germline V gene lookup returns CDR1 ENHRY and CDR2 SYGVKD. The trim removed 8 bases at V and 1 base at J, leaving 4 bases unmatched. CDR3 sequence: CAIQDRGINYGYTF. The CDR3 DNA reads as TGTGCCATCCAGGACAGGGGGATTAACTATGGCTACACCTTC.

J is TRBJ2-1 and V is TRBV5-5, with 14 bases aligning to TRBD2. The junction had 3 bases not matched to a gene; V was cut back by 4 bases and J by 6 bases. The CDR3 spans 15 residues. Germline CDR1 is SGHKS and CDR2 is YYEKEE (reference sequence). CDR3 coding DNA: TGTGCCAGCAGCACGGGACTAGCGGGGGTCAATGAGCAGTTCTTC. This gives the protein CASSTGLAGVNEQFF.

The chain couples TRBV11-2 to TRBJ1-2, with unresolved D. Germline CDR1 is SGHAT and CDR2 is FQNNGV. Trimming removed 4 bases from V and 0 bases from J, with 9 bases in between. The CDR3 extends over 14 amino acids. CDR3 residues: CASSSLSSNYGYTF. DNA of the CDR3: TGTGCCAGCAGCTCGCTAAGCTCTAACTATGGCTACACCTTC.

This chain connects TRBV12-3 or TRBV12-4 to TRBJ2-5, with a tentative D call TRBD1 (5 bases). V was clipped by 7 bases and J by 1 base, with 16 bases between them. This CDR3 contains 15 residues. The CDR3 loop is CASNFRGQSQETQYF. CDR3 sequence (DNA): TGTGCCAGCAATTTCCGTGGACAAAGCCAAGAGACCCAGTACTTC.

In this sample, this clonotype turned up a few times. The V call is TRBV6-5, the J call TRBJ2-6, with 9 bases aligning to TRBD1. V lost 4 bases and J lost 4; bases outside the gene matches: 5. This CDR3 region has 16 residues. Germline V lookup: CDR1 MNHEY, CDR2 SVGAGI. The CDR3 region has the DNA TGTGCCAGCAGTTTAAACAGGGGGCGAGGGGCCAACGTCCTGACTTTC. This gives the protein CASSLNRGRGANVLTF.

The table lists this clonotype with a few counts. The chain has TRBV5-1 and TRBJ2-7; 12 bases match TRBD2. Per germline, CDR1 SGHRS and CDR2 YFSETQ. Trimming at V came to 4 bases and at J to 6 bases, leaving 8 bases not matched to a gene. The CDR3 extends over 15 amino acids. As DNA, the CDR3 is TGCGCCAGCAGCGCGAGGACTAGCGGGGTCCGCGAGCAGTACTTC. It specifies CASSARTSGVREQYF.

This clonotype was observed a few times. The CDR3 sequence is CSARDGPGTKAFF. The CDR3 DNA follows: TGCAGTGCTAGAGATGGTCCGGGAACAAAAGCTTTCTTT. V is TRBV20-1 and J is TRBJ1-1, with D hard to call. Trimming took off 0 bases at V and 9 bases at J, with 14 bases between the two ends. Germline-derived CDR1 and CDR2 are DFQATT and SNEGSKA (reference sequence). The CDR3 runs to 13 residues.

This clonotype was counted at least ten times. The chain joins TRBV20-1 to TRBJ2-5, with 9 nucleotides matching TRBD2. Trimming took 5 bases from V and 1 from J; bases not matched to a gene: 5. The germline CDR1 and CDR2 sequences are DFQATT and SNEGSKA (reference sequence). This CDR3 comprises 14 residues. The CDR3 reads CSAGIAGAQETQYF. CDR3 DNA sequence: TGCAGTGCTGGAATAGCGGGAGCCCAAGAGACCCAGTACTTC.

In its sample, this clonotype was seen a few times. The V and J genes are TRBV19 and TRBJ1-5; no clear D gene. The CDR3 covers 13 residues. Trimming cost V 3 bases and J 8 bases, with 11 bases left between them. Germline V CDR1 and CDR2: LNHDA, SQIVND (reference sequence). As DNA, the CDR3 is TGTGCCAGTAGTATGGGATACAAGGAGCCCCAGCATTTT. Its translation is CASSMGYKEPQHF.

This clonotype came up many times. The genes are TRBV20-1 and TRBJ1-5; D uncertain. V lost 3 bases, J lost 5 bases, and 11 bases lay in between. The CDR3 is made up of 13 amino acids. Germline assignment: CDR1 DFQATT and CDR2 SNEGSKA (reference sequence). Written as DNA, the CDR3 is TGCAGTGCTAGGGGTGGTGGAGATCAGCCCCAGCATTTT. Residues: CSARGGGDQPQHF.

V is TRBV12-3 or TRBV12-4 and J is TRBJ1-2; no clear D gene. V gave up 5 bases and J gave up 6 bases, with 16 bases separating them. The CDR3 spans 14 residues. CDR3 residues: CASSKEGAGDGYTF. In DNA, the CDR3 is TGTGCCAGCAGTAAAGAGGGCGCCGGAGATGGCTACACCTTC.

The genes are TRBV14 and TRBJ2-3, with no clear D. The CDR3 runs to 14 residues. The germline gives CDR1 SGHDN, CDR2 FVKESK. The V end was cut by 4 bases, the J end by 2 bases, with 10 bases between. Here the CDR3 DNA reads TGTGCCAGCAGCCTGCGGACGATCACAGATACGCAGTATTTT. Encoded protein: CASSLRTITDTQYF. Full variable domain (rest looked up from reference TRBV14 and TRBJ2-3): EAGVTQFPSHSVIEKGQTVTLRCDPISGHDNLYWYRRVMGKEIKFLLHFVKESKQDESGMPNNRFLAERTGGTYSTLKVQPAELEDSGVYFCASSLRTITDTQYFGPGTRLTVL.

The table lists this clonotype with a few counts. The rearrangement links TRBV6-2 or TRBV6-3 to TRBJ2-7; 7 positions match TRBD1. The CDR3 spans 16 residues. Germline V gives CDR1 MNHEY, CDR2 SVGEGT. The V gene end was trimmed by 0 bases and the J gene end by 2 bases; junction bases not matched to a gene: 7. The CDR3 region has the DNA TGTGCCAGCAGTTACTCGATGTGGGGACAGACCTACGAGCAGTACTTC. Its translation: CASSYSMWGQTYEQYF.

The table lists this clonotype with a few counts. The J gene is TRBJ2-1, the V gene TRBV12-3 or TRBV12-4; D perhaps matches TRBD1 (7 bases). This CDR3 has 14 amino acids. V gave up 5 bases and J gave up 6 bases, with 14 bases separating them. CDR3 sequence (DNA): TGTGCCAGCAGTGAGGCGGGACAGTCCAATGAGCAGTTCTTC. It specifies CASSEAGQSNEQFF.

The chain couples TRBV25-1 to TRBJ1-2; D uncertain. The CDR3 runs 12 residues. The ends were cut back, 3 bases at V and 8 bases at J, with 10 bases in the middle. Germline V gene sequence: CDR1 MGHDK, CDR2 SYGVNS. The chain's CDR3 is CASSEGRVGYTF. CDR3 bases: TGTGCCAGCAGTGAGGGGAGGGTCGGCTACACCTTC.

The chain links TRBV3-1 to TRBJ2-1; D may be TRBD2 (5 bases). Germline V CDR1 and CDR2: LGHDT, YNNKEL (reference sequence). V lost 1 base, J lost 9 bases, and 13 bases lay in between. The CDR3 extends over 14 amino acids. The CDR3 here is CASSQGLGRGEQFF. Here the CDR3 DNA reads TGTGCCAGCAGCCAAGGGCTAGGCCGGGGTGAGCAGTTCTTC.